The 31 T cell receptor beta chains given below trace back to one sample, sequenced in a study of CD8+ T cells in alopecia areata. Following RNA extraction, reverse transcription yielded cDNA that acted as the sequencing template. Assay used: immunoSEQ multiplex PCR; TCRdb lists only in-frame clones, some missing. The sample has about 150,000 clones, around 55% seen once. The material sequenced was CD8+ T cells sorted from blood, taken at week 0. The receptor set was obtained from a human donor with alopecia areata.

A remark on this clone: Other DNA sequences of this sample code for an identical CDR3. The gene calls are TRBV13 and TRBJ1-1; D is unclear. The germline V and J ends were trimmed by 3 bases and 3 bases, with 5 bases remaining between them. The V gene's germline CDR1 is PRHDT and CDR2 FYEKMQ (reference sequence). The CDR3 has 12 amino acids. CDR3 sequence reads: CASSLGDTEAFF. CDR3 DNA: TGTGCCAGCAGCTTGGGAGACACTGAAGCTTTCTTT.

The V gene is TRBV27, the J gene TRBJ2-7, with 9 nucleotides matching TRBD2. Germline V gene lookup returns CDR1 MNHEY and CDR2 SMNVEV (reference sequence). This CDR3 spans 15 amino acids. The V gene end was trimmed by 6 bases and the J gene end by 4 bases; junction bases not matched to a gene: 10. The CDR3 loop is CASSGSGGPSYEQYF. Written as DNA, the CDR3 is TGTGCCAGCAGCGGAAGCGGGGGGCCGTCTTACGAGCAGTACTTC.

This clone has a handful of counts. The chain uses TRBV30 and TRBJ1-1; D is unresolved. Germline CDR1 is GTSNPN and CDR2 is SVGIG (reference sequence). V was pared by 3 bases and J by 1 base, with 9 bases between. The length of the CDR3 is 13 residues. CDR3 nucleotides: TGTGCCTGGAGCTTGGGAAGGAACACTGAAGCTTTCTTT. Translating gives CAWSLGRNTEAFF.

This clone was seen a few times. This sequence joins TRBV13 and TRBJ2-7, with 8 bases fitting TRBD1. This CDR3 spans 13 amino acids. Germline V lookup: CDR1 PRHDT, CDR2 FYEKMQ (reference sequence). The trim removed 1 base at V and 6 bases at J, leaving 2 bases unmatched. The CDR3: CASSLETGVEQYF. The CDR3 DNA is TGTGCCAGCAGCTTAGAGACAGGGGTCGAGCAGTACTTC.

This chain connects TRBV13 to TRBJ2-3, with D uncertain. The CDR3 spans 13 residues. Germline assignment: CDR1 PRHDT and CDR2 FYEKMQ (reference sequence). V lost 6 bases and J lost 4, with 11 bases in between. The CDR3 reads CASSPYYPDTQYF. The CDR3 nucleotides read TGTGCCAGCAGTCCCTATTACCCAGATACGCAGTATTTT.

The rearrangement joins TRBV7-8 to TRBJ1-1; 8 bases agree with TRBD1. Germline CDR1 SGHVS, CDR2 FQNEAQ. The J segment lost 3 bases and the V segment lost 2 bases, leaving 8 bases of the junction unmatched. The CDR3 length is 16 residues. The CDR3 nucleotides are TGTGCCAGCAGCTTATCCAGGGGGCGAGCGGACACTGAAGCTTTCTTT. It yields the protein CASSLSRGRADTEAFF.

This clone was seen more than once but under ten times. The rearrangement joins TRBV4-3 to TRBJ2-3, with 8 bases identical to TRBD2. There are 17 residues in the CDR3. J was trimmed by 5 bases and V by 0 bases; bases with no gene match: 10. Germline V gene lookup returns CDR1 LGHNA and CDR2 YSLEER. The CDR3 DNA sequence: TGCGCCAGCAGCCAAGATTCAGGCGCGGGGGGTAGAGATACGCAGTATTTT. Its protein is CASSQDSGAGGRDTQYF.

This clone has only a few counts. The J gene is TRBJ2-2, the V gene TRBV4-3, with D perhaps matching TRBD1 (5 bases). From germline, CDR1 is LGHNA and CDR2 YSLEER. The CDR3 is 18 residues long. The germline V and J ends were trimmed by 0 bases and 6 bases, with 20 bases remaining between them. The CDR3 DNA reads TGCGCCAGCAGCCAAGAAGAACTTCCCGGCCTAGGGGCCGGGGAGCTGTTTTTT. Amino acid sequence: CASSQEELPGLGAGELFF.

In nucleotides, the CDR3 is TGTGCCAGCAGGGACCCAGGGGGGGGCTACGAGCAGTACTTC. Its translation is CASRDPGGGYEQYF. The chain is built from TRBV28 and TRBJ2-7; D possibly uses TRBD1 or TRBD2 (7 bases each). V was clipped by 6 bases and J by 3 bases, with 15 bases between them. The germline V gene has CDR1 MDHEN and CDR2 SYDVKM. This CDR3 has 14 amino acids.

The CDR3 bases are TGTGCCAGCAGCTTGGACAGGGGAAACGGGTACGAGCAGTACTTC. Its protein product is CASSLDRGNGYEQYF. The V call is TRBV11-2, the J call TRBJ2-7; 9 bases map to TRBD1. The CDR3 is 15 residues long. V dropped 3 bases and J dropped 4; count of bases not matched to a gene: 7. The germline V gene encodes CDR1 SGHAT and CDR2 FQNNGV.

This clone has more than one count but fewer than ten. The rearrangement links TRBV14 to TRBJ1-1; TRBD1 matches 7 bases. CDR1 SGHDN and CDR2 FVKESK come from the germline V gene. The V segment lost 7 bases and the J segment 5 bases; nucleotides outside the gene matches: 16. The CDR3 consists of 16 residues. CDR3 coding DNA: TGTGCCAGCACCAAGAGGACAGGAACTTGGGGGACTGAAGCTTTCTTT. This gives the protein CASTKRTGTWGTEAFF. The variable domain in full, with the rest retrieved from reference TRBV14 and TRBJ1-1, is EAGVTQFPSHSVIEKGQTVTLRCDPISGHDNLYWYRRVMGKEIKFLLHFVKESKQDESGMPNNRFLAERTGGTYSTLKVQPAELEDSGVYFCASTKRTGTWGTEAFFGQGTRLTVV.

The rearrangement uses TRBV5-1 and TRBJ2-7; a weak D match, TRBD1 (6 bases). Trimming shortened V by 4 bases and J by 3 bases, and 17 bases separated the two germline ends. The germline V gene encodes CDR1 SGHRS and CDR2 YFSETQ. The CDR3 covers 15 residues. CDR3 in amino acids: CASSPGSGTNYEQYF. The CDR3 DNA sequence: TGCGCCAGCAGCCCAGGCTCCGGGACAAACTACGAGCAGTACTTC.

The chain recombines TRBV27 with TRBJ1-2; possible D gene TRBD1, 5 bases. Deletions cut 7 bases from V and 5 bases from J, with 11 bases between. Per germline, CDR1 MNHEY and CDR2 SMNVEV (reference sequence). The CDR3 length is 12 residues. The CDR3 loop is CASKDSIYGYTF. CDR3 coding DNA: TGTGCCAGCAAAGACAGTATTTATGGCTACACCTTC.

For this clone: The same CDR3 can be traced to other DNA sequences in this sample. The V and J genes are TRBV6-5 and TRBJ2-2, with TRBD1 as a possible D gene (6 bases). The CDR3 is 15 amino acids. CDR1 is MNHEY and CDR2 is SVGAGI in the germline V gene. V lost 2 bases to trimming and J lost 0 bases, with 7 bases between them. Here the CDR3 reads CASSYGGPNTGELFF. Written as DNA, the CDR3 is TGTGCCAGCAGTTACGGGGGCCCGAACACCGGGGAGCTGTTTTTT.

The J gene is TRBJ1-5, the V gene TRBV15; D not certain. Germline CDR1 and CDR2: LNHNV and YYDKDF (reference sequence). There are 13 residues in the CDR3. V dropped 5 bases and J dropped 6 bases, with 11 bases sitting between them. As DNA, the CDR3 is TGTGCCACCAGCTACGGAACCATTCAGCCCCAGCATTTT. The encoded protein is CATSYGTIQPQHF.

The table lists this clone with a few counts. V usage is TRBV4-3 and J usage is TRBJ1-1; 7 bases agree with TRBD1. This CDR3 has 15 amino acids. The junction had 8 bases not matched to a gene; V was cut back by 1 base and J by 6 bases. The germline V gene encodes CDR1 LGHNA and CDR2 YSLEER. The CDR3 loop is CASSQALTGTPEAFF. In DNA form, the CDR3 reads TGCGCCAGCAGCCAAGCCTTGACAGGGACGCCTGAAGCTTTCTTT.

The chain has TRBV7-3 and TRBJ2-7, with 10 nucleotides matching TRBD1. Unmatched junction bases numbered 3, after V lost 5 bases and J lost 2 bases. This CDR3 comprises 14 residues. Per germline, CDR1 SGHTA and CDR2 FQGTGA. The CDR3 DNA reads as TGTGCCAGCAGCCCGGGACAGGGGCCCTACGAGCAGTACTTC. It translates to CASSPGQGPYEQYF.

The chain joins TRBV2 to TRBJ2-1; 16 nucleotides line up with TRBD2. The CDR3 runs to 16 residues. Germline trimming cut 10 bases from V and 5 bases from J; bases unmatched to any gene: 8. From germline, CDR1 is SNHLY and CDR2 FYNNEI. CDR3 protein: CATPGTSGGGNNEQFF. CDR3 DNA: TGTGCCACCCCCGGGACTAGCGGGGGGGGGAACAATGAGCAGTTCTTC. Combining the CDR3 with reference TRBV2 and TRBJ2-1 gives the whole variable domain EPEVTQTPSHQVTQMGQEVILRCVPISNHLYFYWYRQILGQKVEFLVSFYNNEISEKSEIFDDQFSVERPDGSNFTLKIRSTKLEDSAMYFCATPGTSGGGNNEQFFGPGTRLTVL.

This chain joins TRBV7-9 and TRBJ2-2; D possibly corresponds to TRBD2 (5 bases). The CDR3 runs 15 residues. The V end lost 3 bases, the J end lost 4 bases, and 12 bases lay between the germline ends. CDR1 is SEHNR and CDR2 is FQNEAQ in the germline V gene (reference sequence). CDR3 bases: TGTGCCAGCAGCTTCGTCGGTGCGGGCACCGGGGAGCTGTTTTTT. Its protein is CASSFVGAGTGELFF.

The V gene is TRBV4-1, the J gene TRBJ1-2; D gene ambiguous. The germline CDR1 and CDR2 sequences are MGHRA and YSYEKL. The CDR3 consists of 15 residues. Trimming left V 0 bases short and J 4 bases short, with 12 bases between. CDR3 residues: CASSQDLGLLYGYTF. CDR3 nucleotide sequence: TGCGCCAGCAGCCAAGATCTTGGCCTGCTCTATGGCTACACCTTC.

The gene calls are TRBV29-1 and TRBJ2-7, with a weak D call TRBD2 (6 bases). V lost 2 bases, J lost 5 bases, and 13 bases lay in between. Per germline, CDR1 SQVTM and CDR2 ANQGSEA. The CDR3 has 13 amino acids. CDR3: CSVESGWGDEQYF. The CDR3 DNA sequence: TGCAGCGTTGAAAGTGGATGGGGGGACGAGCAGTACTTC.

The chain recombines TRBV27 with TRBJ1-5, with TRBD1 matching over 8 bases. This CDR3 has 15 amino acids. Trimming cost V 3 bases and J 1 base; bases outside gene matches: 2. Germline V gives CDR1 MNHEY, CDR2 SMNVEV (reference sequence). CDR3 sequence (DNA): TGTGCCAGCAGTTTGGACAGGGTGAGCAATCAGCCCCAGCATTTT. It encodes CASSLDRVSNQPQHF.

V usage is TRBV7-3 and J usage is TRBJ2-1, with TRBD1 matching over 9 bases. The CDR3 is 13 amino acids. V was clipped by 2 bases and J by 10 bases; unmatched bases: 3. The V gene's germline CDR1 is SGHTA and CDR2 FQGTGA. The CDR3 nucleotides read TGTGCCAGCAGCTTAGACAGGGGGGAGGAGCAGTTCTTC. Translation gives CASSLDRGEEQFF. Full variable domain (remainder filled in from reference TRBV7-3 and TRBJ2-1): GAGVSQTPSNKVTEKGKYVELRCDPISGHTALYWYRQSLGQGPEFLIYFQGTGAADDSGLPNDRFFAVRPEGSVSTLKIQRTERGDSAVYLCASSLDRGEEQFFGPGTRLTVL.

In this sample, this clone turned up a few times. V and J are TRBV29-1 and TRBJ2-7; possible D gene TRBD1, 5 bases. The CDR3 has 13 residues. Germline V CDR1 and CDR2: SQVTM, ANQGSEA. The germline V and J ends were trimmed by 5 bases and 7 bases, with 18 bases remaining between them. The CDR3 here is CSVRPQGAWEQYF. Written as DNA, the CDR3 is TGCAGCGTTCGGCCGCAAGGGGCATGGGAGCAGTACTTC.

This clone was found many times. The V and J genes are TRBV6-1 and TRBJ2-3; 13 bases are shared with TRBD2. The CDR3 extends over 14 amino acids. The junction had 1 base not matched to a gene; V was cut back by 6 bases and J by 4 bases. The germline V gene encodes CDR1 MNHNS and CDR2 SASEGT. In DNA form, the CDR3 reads TGTGCCAGCAGCGGGACTAGCGGGGCAGATACGCAGTATTTT. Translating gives CASSGTSGADTQYF.

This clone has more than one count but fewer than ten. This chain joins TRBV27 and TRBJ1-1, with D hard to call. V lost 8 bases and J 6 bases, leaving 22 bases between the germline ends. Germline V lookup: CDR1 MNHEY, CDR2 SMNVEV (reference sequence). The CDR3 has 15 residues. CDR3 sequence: CASRKFGPQTAEAFF. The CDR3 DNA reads TGTGCCAGCCGTAAATTCGGACCCCAAACCGCTGAAGCTTTCTTT.

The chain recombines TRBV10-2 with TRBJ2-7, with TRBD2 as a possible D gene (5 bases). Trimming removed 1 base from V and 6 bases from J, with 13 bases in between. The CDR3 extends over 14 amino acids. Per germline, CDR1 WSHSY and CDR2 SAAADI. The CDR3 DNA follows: TGCGCCAGCAGTGAGTATCGGGAACTGGGCGAGCAGTACTTC. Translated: CASSEYRELGEQYF.

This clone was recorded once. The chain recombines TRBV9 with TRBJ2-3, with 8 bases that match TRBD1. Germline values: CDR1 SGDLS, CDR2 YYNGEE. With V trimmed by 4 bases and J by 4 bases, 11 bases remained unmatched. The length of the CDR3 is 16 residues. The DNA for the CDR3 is TGTGCCAGCAGCCCGACAGGGGAGGAAAACCCAGATACGCAGTATTTT. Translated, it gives CASSPTGEENPDTQYF.

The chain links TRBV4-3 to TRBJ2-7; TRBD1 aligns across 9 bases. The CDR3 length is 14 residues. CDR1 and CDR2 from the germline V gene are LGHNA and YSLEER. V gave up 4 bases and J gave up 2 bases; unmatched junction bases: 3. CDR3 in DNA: TGCGCCAGCAGCCCGGGGACAGGGACCTACGAGCAGTACTTC. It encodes CASSPGTGTYEQYF.

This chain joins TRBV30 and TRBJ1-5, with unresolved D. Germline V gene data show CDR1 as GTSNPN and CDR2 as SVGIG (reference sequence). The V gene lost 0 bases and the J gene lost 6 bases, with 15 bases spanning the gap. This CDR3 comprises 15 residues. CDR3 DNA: TGTGCCTGGAGTGTACAAGGCGGCAGGATTCAGCCCCAGCATTTT. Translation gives CAWSVQGGRIQPQHF.

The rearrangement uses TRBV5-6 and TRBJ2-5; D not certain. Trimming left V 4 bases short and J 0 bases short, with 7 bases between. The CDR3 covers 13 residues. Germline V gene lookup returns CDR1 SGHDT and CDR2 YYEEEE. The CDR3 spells CASSPENQETQYF. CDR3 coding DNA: TGTGCCAGCAGCCCAGAGAACCAAGAGACCCAGTACTTC.